A selection of T cell receptor beta chains follows, all from one sample in a study of blood T cell repertoires in COVID-19. Using immunoSEQ multiplex PCR, the repertoire was profiled, and TCRdb retains in-frame clones only, with some absent. This table holds fewer than 150,000 clones, 83% found once. The sequenced sample consisted of PBMCs or T cells enriched from blood (not recorded which). These receptors all come from a man aged 25-45 years who had recovered from COVID-19. The CDR3 runs from the conserved cysteine through the conserved F or W. Each record gives: clone size, D gene, V gene, J gene, CDR3 protein, CDR3 DNA. D genes are given only for firm matches. Not every row has a clone size; where given, it reads once, few, many or a size class.

once	TRBD1	TRBV20-1	TRBJ1-5	CSASTGGYSNQPQHF	TGCAGTGCTAGTACAGGGGGCTATAGCAATCAGCCCCAGCATTTT
.	TRBD2	TRBV27	TRBJ2-3	CASNWPWLAGRTDTQYF	TGTGCCAGCAACTGGCCCTGGCTAGCGGGACGCACAGATACGCAGTATTTT
.	.	TRBV6-1	TRBJ1-1	CASSEGSQATEAFF	TGTGCCAGCAGTGAAGGGTCCCAGGCCACTGAAGCTTTCTTT
.	.	TRBV11-2	TRBJ1-2	CASSLVAGDGYTF	TGTGCCAGCAGCTTAGTGGCAGGGGATGGCTACACCTTC
.	.	TRBV10-2	TRBJ2-7	CASSRLKTYEQYF	TGCGCCAGCAGCCGACTGAAAACCTACGAGCAGTACTTC
.	.	TRBV9	TRBJ2-3	CASSVDRGAGTDTQYF	TGTGCCAGCAGCGTAGATCGAGGGGCGGGGACAGATACGCAGTATTTT
.	.	TRBV19	TRBJ2-3	CASSIDSPGTSTDTQYF	TGTGCCAGTAGTATAGACTCGCCGGGTACTAGCACAGATACGCAGTATTTT
.	TRBD1	TRBV27	TRBJ1-2	CASSLGTGYGYTF	TGTGCCAGCAGTTTAGGGACAGGCTATGGCTACACCTTC
.	TRBD2	TRBV5-1	TRBJ2-3	CASRHSGEVTDTQYF	TGCGCCAGCAGGCATAGCGGGGAGGTAACAGATACGCAGTATTTT
.	TRBD1	TRBV18	TRBJ1-6	CASSPPWTGANSPLHF	TGTGCCAGCTCACCACCGTGGACAGGGGCCAATTCACCCCTCCACTTT
.	TRBD1	TRBV3-1/TRBV3-2	TRBJ1-1	CASSVILDRGGTEAFF	TGTGCCAGCAGCGTGATCCTAGACAGGGGGGGGACTGAAGCTTTCTTT
.	.	TRBV7-3	TRBJ1-1	CASSLIAENTEAFF	TGTGCCAGCAGCTTAATAGCGGAGAACACTGAAGCTTTCTTT
.	TRBD1	TRBV5-6	TRBJ2-1	CASSFPDRVPYNEQFF	TGTGCCAGCAGCTTCCCCGACAGGGTCCCCTACAATGAGCAGTTCTTC
.	TRBD1	TRBV2	TRBJ1-2	CARTGDGGYTF	TGTGCCAGGACAGGGGACGGTGGCTACACCTTC
.	.	TRBV19	TRBJ2-7	CASSIGGESSYEQYF	TGTGCCAGTAGTATAGGAGGCGAGAGCTCCTACGAGCAGTACTTC
.	.	TRBV25-1	TRBJ2-3	CASSAGSGGRDTQYF	TGTGCCAGCAGTGCCGGTAGCGGAGGGAGGGATACGCAGTATTTT
.	.	TRBV6-2/TRBV6-3	TRBJ1-5	CASSQSGYRQPQHF	TGTGCCAGCAGCCAGTCAGGGTACCGGCAGCCCCAGCATTTT
once	TRBD2	TRBV11-2	TRBJ2-3	CASSILAGGIDTQYF	TGTGCCAGCAGCATACTAGCGGGAGGGATAGATACGCAGTATTTT
.	.	TRBV19	TRBJ1-1	CASKAGPGTEAFF	TGTGCCAGTAAGGCAGGGCCAGGCACTGAAGCTTTCTTT
.	.	TRBV19	TRBJ1-1	CASRNRVDTEAFF	TGTGCCAGTAGGAACAGGGTGGACACTGAAGCTTTCTTT
.	TRBD2	TRBV7-6	TRBJ2-1	CASSFFGLAVFDEQFF	TGTGCCAGCAGTTTCTTTGGACTAGCGGTATTCGATGAGCAGTTCTTC
.	.	TRBV14	TRBJ1-2	CASSQDQTGYYGYTF	TGTGCCAGCAGCCAAGATCAGACAGGATACTATGGCTACACCTTC
.	.	TRBV11-2	TRBJ2-3	CASSLGQNFGTDTQYF	TGTGCCAGCAGCTTAGGACAAAACTTCGGCACAGATACGCAGTATTTT
few	.	TRBV27	TRBJ2-5	CASSYQGVRETQYF	TGTGCCAGCAGTTACCAAGGGGTGCGGGAGACCCAGTACTTC
.	TRBD1	TRBV6-1	TRBJ2-1	CASSERRTGEQFF	TGTGCCAGCAGTGAAAGGAGGACAGGTGAGCAGTTCTTC
.	TRBD1	TRBV18	TRBJ2-1	CASSRNLPGTGEGHEQFF	TGTGCCAGCTCACGAAACCTACCCGGGACAGGGGAAGGGCATGAGCAGTTCTTC
.	TRBD1	TRBV19	TRBJ1-1	CATGQGGTEAFF	TGTGCCACCGGACAGGGTGGCACTGAAGCTTTCTTT
.	TRBD1	TRBV9	TRBJ1-6	CASSGTGGRYSPLHF	TGTGCCAGCAGCGGGACAGGGGGTCGGTATTCACCCCTCCACTTT
.	TRBD1	TRBV9	TRBJ2-5	CASSGEGQGGETQYF	TGTGCCAGCAGCGGAGAGGGACAGGGTGGGGAGACCCAGTACTTC
.	TRBD1	TRBV12-5	TRBJ2-2	CASGRGEGQGPRNGELFF	TGTGCTAGTGGTCGCGGGGAGGGACAGGGGCCAAGGAACGGGGAGCTGTTTTTT
.	.	TRBV28	TRBJ1-2	CASSHRDTNYGYTF	TGTGCCAGCAGTCACCGGGACACTAACTATGGCTACACCTTC
.	TRBD1	TRBV19	TRBJ1-2	CASSTGQGNYGYTF	TGTGCCAGTAGTACTGGACAGGGGAACTATGGCTACACCTTC
.	TRBD1	TRBV10-2	TRBJ2-7	CASRGNKGQGNNEQYF	TGCGCCAGCAGGGGAAACAAGGGACAGGGTAACAACGAGCAGTACTTC
.	TRBD1	TRBV6-5	TRBJ2-1	CASSLDRAEQFF	TGTGCCAGCAGTTTAGACAGGGCCGAGCAGTTCTTC
once	.	TRBV4-1	TRBJ2-3	CASSQRGREEDTQYF	TGCGCCAGCAGCCAAAGGGGAAGGGAGGAGGATACGCAGTATTTT
.	TRBD1	TRBV9	TRBJ1-1	CASSGEGQGYTEAFF	TGTGCCAGCAGCGGAGAGGGACAGGGGTATACTGAAGCTTTCTTT
.	TRBD1	TRBV5-1	TRBJ1-6	CASSLPGTESGTLHF	TGCGCCAGCAGCTTGCCCGGGACAGAGTCAGGAACCCTCCACTTT
few	.	TRBV27	TRBJ2-7	CASSSRGAVSSYEQYF	TGTGCCAGCAGTTCGCGGGGAGCGGTGAGCTCCTACGAGCAGTACTTC
.	TRBD2	TRBV5-1	TRBJ2-7	CASSPPASGSFYEQYF	TGCGCCAGCTCCCCCCCGGCTAGCGGGAGTTTCTACGAGCAGTACTTC
.	TRBD2	TRBV4-1	TRBJ2-5	CASSQDLGLAGGQETQYF	TGCGCCAGCAGCCAAGATCTCGGACTAGCGGGAGGACAAGAGACCCAGTACTTC
.	.	TRBV11-1	TRBJ2-7	CASSPRYLSYEQYF	TGTGCCAGCAGCCCCAGGTACCTCTCCTACGAGCAGTACTTC
.	TRBD1	TRBV5-1	TRBJ1-1	CASSLARQGLDTEAFF	TGCGCCAGCAGCTTGGCAAGACAGGGGTTGGACACTGAAGCTTTCTTT
.	.	TRBV27	TRBJ1-1	CASAHRENTEAFF	TGTGCCTCAGCACACAGGGAGAACACTGAAGCTTTCTTT
.	TRBD1	TRBV27	TRBJ2-7	CASRPGTGASYEQYF	TGTGCCAGCCGCCCTGGGACAGGGGCTTCCTACGAGCAGTACTTC
once	.	TRBV6-1	TRBJ2-1	CASSETVISYNEQFF	TGTGCCAGCAGTGAAACGGTGATCTCCTACAATGAGCAGTTCTTC
.	.	TRBV6-5	TRBJ2-4	CASSYGGGAKNIQYF	TGTGCCAGCAGTTATGGAGGCGGGGCCAAAAACATTCAGTACTTC
.	TRBD2	TRBV27	TRBJ2-1	CASSPGTSGSYNEQFF	TGTGCCAGCAGTCCTGGGACTAGCGGTTCCTACAATGAGCAGTTCTTC
.	TRBD2	TRBV27	TRBJ2-1	CATQGLAGVRAYNEQFF	TGTGCCACCCAGGGACTAGCGGGAGTAAGGGCCTACAATGAGCAGTTCTTC
.	TRBD2	TRBV10-3	TRBJ2-1	CAISDTGGGTEQFF	TGTGCCATCAGTGATACCGGCGGGGGGACTGAGCAGTTCTTC
.	.	TRBV27	TRBJ2-1	CASSPTGREQFF	TGTGCCAGCAGCCCGACAGGACGTGAGCAGTTCTTC
.	TRBD2	TRBV7-2	TRBJ2-1	CASSFFGGADEQFF	TGTGCCAGCAGCTTCTTCGGGGGGGCGGATGAGCAGTTCTTC
.	TRBD1	TRBV4-1	TRBJ1-2	CASSQVRQGRGGYTF	TGCGCCAGCAGCCAAGTAAGACAGGGGAGAGGCGGCTACACCTTC
.	.	TRBV3-1/TRBV3-2	TRBJ1-2	CASSLGQRGYTF	TGTGCCAGCAGCCTAGGACAGAGAGGCTACACCTTC
.	TRBD2	TRBV5-6	TRBJ2-3	CASSFAGGKTDTQYF	TGTGCCAGCAGCTTTGCGGGAGGGAAGACAGATACGCAGTATTTT
.	.	TRBV5-6	TRBJ1-1	CASSHQKGEAFF	TGTGCCAGCAGCCATCAAAAGGGGGAAGCTTTCTTT